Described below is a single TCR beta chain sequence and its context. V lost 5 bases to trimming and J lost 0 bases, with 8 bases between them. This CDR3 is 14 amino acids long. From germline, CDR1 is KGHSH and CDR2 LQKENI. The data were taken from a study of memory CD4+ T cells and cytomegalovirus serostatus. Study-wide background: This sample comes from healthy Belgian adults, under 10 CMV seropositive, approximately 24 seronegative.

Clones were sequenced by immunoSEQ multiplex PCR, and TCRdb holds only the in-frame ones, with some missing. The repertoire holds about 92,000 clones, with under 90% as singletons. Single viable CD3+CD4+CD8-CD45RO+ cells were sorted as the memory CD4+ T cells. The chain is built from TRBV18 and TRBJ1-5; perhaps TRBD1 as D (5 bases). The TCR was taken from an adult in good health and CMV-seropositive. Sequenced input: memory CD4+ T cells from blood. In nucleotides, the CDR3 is TGTGCCAGCTCAGGGGGAAATAGCAATCAGCCCCAGCATTTT. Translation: CASSGGNSNQPQHF.